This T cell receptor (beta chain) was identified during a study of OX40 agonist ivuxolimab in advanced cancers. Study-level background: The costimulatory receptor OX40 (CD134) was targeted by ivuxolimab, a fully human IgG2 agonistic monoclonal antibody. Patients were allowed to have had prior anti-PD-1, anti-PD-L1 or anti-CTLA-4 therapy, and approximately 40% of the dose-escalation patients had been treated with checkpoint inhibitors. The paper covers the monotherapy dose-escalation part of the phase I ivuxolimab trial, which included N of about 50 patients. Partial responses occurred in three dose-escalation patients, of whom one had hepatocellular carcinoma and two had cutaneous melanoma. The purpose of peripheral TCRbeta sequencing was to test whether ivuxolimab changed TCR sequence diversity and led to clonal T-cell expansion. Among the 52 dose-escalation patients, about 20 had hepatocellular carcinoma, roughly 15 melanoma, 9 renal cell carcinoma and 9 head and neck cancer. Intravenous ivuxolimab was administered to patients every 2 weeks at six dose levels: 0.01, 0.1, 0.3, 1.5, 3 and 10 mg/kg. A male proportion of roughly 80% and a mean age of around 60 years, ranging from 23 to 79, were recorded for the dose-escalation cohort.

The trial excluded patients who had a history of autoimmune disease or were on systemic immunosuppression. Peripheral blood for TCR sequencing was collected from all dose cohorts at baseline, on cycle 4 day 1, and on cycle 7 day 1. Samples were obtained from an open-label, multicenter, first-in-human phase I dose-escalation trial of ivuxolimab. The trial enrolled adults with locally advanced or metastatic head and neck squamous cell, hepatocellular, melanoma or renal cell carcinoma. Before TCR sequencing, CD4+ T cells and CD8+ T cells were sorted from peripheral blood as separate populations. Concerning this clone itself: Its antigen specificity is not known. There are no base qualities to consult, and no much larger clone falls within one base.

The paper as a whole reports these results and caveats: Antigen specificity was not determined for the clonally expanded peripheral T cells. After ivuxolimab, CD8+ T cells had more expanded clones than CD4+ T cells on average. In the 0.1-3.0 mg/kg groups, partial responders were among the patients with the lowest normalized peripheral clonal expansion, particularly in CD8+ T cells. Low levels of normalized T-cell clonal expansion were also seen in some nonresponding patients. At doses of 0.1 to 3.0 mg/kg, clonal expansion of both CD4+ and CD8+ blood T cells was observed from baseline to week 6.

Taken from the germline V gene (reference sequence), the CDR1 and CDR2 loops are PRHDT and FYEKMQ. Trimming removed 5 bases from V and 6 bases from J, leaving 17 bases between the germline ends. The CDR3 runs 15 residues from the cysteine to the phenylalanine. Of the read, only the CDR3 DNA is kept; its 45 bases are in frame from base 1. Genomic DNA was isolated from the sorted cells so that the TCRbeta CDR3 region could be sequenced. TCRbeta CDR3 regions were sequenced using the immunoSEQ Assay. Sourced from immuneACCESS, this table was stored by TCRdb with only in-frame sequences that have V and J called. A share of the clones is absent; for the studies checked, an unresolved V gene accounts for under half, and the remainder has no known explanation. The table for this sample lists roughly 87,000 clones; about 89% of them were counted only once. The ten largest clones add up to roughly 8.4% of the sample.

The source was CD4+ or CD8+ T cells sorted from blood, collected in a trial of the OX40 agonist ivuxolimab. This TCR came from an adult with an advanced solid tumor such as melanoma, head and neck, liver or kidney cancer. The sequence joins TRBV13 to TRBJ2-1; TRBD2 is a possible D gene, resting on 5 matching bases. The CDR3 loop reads CASSPGLEDGNEQFF. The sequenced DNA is TGTGCCAGCAGCCCCGGACTGGAAGACGGCAATGAGCAGTTCTTC.